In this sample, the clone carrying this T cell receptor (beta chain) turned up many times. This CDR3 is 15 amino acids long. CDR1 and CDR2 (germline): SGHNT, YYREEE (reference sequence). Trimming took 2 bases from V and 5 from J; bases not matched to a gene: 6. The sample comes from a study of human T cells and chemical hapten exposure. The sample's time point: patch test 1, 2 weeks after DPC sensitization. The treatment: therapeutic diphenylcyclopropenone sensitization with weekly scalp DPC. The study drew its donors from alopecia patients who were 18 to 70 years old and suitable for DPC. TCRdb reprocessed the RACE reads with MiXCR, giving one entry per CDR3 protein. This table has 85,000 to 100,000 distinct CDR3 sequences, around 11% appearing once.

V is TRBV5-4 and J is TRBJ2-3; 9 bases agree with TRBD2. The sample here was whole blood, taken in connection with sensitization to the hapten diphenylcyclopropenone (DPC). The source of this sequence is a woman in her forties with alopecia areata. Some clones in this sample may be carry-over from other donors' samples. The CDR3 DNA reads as TGTGCCAGCAGCTTAAGGCGGGAGGGCGGAGATACGCAGTATTTT. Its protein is CASSLRREGGDTQYF.